Listed here are 7 T cell receptor beta chains from one sample, sequenced in a study of radiation and T cells in renal cell carcinoma. Time point in this sample: blood 2 weeks post-SBRT. Described treatment: 15 Gy SBRT to primary tumor, nephrectomy 4 weeks later. TCRdb's copy holds only in-frame clones and misses some; the assay was immunoSEQ multiplex PCR. Of some 80,000 clones listed, 65% to 90% are singletons. This specimen was blood, taken from a patient whose treatment included radiotherapy and nephrectomy. The receptor set was obtained from a woman aged 50 to 60 with renal cell carcinoma.

This clone was counted a few times. The rearrangement uses TRBV18 and TRBJ1-2; TRBD1 might be the D (6 bases). Trimming cost V 1 base and J 8 bases, with 20 bases left between them. Per the germline V gene, CDR1 is KGHSH and CDR2 is LQKENI. CDR3 length equals 16 residues. Written as DNA, the CDR3 is TGTGCCAGCTCACCACATCCAGGGGAATCATCGGGAGGCTACACCTTC. Amino acid sequence: CASSPHPGESSGGYTF.

Only a few counts were recorded for this clone. The J gene is TRBJ1-1, the V gene TRBV28; D is ambiguous. Germline CDR1 is MDHEN and CDR2 is SYDVKM. Trimming stripped 5 bases from V and 3 bases from J, with 22 bases between. The CDR3 sequence is 17 residues long. The CDR3 region has the DNA TGTGCCAGCAGTACTAACCGGGCCTCTGATAGGGACACTGAAGCTTTCTTT. Translated, it gives CASSTNRASDRDTEAFF.

A remark on this clone: Its ends do not fully match the called genes, so a read error is possible. The genes are TRBV28 and TRBJ2-7; 9 bases are a match to TRBD1. Per the germline V gene, CDR1 is MDHEN and CDR2 is SYDVKM. The CDR3 sequence is 13 residues long. CDR3 protein: CASRGPGTGTLGF. CDR3 nucleotides: TGTGCCAGCAGGGGACCCGGGACAGGGACCTTGGGCTTC. Full variable domain (remainder filled in from reference TRBV28 and TRBJ2-7): DVKVTQSSRYLVKRTGEKVFLECVQDMDHENMFWYRQDPGLGLRLIYFSYDVKMKEKGDIPEGYSVSREKKERFSLILESASTNQTSMYLCASRGPGTGTLGFGPGTRLTVT.

This clone was found once. This chain links TRBV6-1 with TRBJ2-5; no definite D call. Germline assignment: CDR1 MNHNS and CDR2 SASEGT. This CDR3 is built from 14 residues. V dropped 2 bases and J dropped 5 bases, with 12 bases sitting between them. The CDR3 bases are TGTGCCAGCAGTGAAAATTGGGGTGTGGAGACCCAGTACTTC. This translates into CASSENWGVETQYF.

The J gene is TRBJ2-1, the V gene TRBV7-2, with D possibly matching TRBD2 (6 bases). Germline V CDR1 and CDR2: SGHTA, FQGNSA. V was cut by 6 bases and J by 2 bases, with 11 bases left in between. This CDR3 contains 14 residues. CDR3 sequence: CASRFGGAYNEQFF. DNA of the CDR3: TGTGCCAGCAGGTTCGGCGGGGCCTACAATGAGCAGTTCTTC.

The V gene is TRBV14, the J gene TRBJ1-4; 11 bases agree with TRBD1. The V gene end was trimmed by 6 bases and the J gene end by 6 bases; junction bases not matched to a gene: 3. In germline, CDR1 is SGHDN, CDR2 FVKESK. The CDR3 runs to 14 residues. In nucleotides, the CDR3 is TGTGCCAGCAGAATGGGACAGGGGGATGAAAAACTGTTTTTT. The encoded protein is CASRMGQGDEKLFF.

The rearrangement links TRBV7-8 to TRBJ1-5; TRBD1 agrees at 8 bases. Trimming cost V 1 base and J 6 bases; bases outside gene matches: 5. The CDR3 length is 15 residues. Germline V gene data show CDR1 as SGHVS and CDR2 as FQNEAQ. DNA of the CDR3: TGTGCCAGCAGCTTAGACAGGGGGGAGGCTCAGCCCCAGCATTTT. This gives the protein CASSLDRGEAQPQHF.